This T cell receptor beta chain was found in a study of T cells in Graves' hyperthyroidism and ophthalmopathy. It was RNA transcripts that yielded the amplified TCR beta CDR3 regions. An initial round of RT-PCR targeting the TCR CDR3 relied on the HTBI primer set. One entry per CDR3 protein results from TCRdb running MiXCR on the multiplex PCR reads. There are 530,000 or so distinct CDR3 sequences in the sample; 17% occur only once, and about 16% lies in the top ten. The CDR3 consists of 16 residues. Deletions cut 4 bases from V and 5 bases from J, with 17 bases between. CDR1 and CDR2 from the germline V gene are KGHDR and SFDVKD. Ophthalmopathy in the patients scored at least 3 on Clinical Activity Score and at least 4 on NOSPECS grade, lasting under 3 months. Diagnoses used clinical symptoms, serum thyroxine and TRAb, thyroid ultrasound and orbital computed tomography.

The receptor was derived from a woman aged 18 to 35 with Graves' ophthalmopathy. Source material: blood. The chain has TRBV24-1 and TRBJ2-1; D not certain. This CDR3 is CATSDPVRSADNEQFF. As DNA, the CDR3 is TGTGCCACCAGTGACCCCGTCCGCTCCGCCGACAATGAGCAGTTCTTC.